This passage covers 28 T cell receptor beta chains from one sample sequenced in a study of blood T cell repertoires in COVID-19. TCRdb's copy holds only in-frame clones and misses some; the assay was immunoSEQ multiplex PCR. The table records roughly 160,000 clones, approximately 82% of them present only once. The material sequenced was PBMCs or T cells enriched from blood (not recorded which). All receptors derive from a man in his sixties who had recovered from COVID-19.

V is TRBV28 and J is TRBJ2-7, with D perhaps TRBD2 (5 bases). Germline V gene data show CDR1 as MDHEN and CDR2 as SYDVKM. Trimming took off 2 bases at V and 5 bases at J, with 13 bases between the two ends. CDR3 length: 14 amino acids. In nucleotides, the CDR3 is TGTGCCAGCAGTTTAGGACTTAACGCGGACGAGCAGTACTTC. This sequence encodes CASSLGLNADEQYF.

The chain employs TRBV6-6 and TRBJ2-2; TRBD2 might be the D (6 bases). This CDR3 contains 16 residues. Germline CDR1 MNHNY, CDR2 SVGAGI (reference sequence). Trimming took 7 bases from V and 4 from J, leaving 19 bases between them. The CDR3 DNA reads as TGTGCCAGCACCCACCGGGCAGGGCGGGGCACCGGGGAGCTGTTTTTT. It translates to CASTHRAGRGTGELFF.

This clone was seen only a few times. The CDR3 loop reads CASSLNRGGDQPQHF. CDR3 nucleotide sequence: TGTGCCAGCAGCTTAAATAGGGGGGGAGATCAGCCCCAGCATTTT. The V gene is TRBV7-2, the J gene TRBJ1-5, with a tentative D call TRBD1 (6 bases). Germline loops: CDR1 SGHTA, CDR2 FQGNSA. Between the trimmed V and J ends, which lost 2 bases and 5 bases, there was a span of 13 bases. This CDR3 region has 15 residues.

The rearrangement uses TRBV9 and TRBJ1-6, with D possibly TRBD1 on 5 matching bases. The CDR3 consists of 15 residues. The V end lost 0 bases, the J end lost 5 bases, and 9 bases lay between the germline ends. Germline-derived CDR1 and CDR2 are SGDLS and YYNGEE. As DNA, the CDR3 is TGTGCCAGCAGCGTAGTAGGGGCTAATAATTCACCCCTCCACTTT. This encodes CASSVVGANNSPLHF.

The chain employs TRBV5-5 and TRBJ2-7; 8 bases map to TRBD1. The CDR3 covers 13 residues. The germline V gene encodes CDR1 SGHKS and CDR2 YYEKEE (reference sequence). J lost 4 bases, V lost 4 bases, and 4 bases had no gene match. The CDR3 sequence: CASSPDREYEQYF. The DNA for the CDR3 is TGTGCCAGCAGCCCGGACAGGGAGTACGAGCAGTACTTC. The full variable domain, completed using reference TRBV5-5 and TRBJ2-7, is DAGVTQSPTHLIKTRGQQVTLRCSPISGHKSVSWYQQVLGQGPQFIFQYYEKEERGRGNFPDRFSARQFPNYSSELNVNALLLGDSALYLCASSPDREYEQYFGPGTRLTVT.

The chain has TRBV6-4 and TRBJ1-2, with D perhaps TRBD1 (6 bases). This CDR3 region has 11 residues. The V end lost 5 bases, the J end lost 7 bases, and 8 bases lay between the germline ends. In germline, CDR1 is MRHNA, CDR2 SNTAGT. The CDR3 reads CASSQGFGYTF. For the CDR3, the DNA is TGTGCCAGCAGTCAGGGGTTTGGCTACACCTTC.

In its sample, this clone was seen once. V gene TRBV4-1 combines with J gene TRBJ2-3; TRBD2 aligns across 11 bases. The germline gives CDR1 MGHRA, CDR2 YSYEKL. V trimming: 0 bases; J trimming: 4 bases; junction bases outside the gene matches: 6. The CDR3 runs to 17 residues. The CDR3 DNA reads TGCGCCAGCAGCCAAGAAAATAGCGGGGGGGCCGCAGATACGCAGTATTTT. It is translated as CASSQENSGGAADTQYF.

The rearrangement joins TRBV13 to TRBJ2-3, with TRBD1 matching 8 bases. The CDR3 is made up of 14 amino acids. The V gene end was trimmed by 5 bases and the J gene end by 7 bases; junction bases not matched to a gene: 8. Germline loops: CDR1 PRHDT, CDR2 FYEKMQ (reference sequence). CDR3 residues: CASSPRTGRYTQYF. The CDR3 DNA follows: TGTGCCAGCAGCCCGCGGACAGGGAGGTATACGCAGTATTTT.

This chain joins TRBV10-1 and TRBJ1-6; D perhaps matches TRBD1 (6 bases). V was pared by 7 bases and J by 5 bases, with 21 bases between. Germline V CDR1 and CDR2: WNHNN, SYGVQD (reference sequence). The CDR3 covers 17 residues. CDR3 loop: CASNSDSKGFHNSPLHF. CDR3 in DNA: TGCGCCAGCAATTCGGACAGCAAGGGGTTCCATAATTCACCCCTCCACTTT.

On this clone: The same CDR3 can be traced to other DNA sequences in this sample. CDR3 DNA: TGTGCCAGCAGCCGAACTGTGTATGGCTACACCTTC. It codes for CASSRTVYGYTF. V usage is TRBV12-3 or TRBV12-4 and J usage is TRBJ1-2; D remains unclear. The CDR3 length is 12 residues. Trimming took 6 bases from V and 5 from J, leaving 10 bases between them.

The CDR3 region has the DNA TGTGCCAGCAGTCAACAGGGGGCACACACCGGGGAGCTGTTTTTT. Translation: CASSQQGAHTGELFF. The V and J genes are TRBV7-9 and TRBJ2-2, with 9 bases that match TRBD1. Per germline, CDR1 SEHNR and CDR2 FQNEAQ (reference sequence). The CDR3 has 15 residues. J gave up 3 bases and V 6 bases, and 5 bases lay outside the gene matches.

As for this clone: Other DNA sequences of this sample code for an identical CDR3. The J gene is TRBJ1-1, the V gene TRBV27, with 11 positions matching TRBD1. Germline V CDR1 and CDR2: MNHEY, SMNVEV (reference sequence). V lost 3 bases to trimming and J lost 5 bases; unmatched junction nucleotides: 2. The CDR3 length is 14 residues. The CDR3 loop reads CASSFGTGGTEAFF. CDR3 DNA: TGTGCCAGCAGTTTCGGGACAGGGGGAACTGAAGCTTTCTTT.

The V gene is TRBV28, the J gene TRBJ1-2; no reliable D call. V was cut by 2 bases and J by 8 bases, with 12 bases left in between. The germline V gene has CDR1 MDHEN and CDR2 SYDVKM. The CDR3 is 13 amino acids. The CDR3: CASSLGGARGYTF. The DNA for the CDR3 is TGTGCCAGCAGTTTAGGAGGAGCACGGGGCTACACCTTC.

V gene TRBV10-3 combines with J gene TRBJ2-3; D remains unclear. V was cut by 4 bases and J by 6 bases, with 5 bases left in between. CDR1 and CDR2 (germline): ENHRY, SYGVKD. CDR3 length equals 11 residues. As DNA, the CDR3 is TGTGCCATCAGTGTCCTGGATACGCAGTATTTT. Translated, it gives CAISVLDTQYF.

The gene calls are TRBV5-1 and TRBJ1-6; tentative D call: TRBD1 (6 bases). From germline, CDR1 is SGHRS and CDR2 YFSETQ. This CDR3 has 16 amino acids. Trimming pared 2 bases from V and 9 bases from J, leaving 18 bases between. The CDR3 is CASSFDGQSRGSPLHF. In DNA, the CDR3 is TGCGCCAGCAGCTTCGACGGACAGTCCCGGGGTTCACCCCTCCACTTT.

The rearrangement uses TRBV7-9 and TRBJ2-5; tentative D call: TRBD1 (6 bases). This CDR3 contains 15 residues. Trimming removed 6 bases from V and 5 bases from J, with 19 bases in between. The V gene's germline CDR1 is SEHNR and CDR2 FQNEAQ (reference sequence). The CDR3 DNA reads TGTGCCAGCAGTTATGACAGGATCCGCGGGGAGACCCAGTACTTC. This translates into CASSYDRIRGETQYF.

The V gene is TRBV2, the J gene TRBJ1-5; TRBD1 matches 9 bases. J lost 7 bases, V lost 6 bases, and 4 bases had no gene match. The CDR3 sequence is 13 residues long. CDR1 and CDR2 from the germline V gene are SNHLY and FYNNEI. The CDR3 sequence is CASSPGQGQPQHF. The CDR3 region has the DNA TGTGCCAGCAGCCCGGGACAGGGACAGCCCCAGCATTTT.

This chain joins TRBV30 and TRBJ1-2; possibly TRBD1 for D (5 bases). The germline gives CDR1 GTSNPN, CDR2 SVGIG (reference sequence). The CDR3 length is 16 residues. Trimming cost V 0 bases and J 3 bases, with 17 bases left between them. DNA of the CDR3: TGTGCCTGGAGTGTATCGGGGTCAGGAGGGGACTATGGCTACACCTTC. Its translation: CAWSVSGSGGDYGYTF.

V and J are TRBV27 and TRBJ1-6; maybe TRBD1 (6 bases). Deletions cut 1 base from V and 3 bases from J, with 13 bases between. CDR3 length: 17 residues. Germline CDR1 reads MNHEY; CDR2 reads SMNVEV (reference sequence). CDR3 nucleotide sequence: TGTGCCAGCAGTTTATTATCGCGGGGGCACTATAATTCACCCCTCCACTTT. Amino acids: CASSLLSRGHYNSPLHF.

The CDR3 coding sequence is TGTGCCAGCAGTGAATCGTGGACAGGGGGCTACGAGCAGTACTTC. Protein sequence: CASSESWTGGYEQYF. The chain combines TRBV6-1 with TRBJ2-7; 10 nucleotides match TRBD1. The V gene end was trimmed by 2 bases and the J gene end by 3 bases; junction bases not matched to a gene: 4. In germline, CDR1 is MNHNS, CDR2 SASEGT. CDR3 size: 15 residues.

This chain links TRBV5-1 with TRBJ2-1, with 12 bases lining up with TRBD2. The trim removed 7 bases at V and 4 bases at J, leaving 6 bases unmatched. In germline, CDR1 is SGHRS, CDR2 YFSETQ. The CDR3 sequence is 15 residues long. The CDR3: CASARGLAGYNEQFF. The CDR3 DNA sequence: TGCGCCAGCGCTAGGGGACTAGCGGGTTACAATGAGCAGTTCTTC.

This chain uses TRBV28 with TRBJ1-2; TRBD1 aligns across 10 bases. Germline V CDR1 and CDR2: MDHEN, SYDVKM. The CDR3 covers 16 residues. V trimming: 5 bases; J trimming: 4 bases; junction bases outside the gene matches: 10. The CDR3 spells CASSNNRDRGVYGYTF. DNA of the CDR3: TGTGCCAGCAGTAATAACCGGGACAGGGGAGTCTATGGCTACACCTTC.

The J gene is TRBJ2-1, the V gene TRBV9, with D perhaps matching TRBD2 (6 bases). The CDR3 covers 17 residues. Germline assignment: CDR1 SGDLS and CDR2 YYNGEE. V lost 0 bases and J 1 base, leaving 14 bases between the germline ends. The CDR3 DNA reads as TGTGCCAGCAGCGTAGACCCTGGGGGGAGATCCTACAATGAGCAGTTCTTC. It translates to CASSVDPGGRSYNEQFF.

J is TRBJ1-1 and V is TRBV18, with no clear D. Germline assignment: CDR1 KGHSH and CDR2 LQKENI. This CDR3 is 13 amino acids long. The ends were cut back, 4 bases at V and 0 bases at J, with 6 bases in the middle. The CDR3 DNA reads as TGTGCCAGCTCACGGCAAGTGAACACTGAAGCTTTCTTT. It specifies CASSRQVNTEAFF. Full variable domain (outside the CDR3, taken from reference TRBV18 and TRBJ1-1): NAGVMQNPRHLVRRRGQEARLRCSPMKGHSHVYWYRQLPEEGLKFMVYLQKENIIDESGMPKERFSAEFPKEGPSILRIQQVVRGDSAAYFCASSRQVNTEAFFGQGTRLTVV.

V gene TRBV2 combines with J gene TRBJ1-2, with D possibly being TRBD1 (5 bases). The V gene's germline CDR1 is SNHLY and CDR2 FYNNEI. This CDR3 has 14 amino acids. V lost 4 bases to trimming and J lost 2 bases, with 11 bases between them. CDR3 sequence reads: CASSGGGWNYGYTF. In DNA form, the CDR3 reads TGTGCCAGCAGTGGGGGGGGATGGAACTATGGCTACACCTTC.

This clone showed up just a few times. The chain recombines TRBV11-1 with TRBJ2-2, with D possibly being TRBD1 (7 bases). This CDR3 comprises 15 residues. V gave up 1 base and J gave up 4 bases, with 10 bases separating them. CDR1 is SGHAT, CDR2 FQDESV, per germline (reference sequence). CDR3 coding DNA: TGTGCCAGCAGCTTAGGACAGGGACTCACCGGGGAGCTGTTTTTT. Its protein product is CASSLGQGLTGELFF.

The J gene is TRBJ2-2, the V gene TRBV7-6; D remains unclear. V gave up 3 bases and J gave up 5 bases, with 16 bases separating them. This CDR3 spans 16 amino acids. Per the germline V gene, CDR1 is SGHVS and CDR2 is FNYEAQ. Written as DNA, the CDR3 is TGTGCCAGCAGCTTGGTTTGGTCTAGTGAGACCGGGGAGCTGTTTTTT. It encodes CASSLVWSSETGELFF.

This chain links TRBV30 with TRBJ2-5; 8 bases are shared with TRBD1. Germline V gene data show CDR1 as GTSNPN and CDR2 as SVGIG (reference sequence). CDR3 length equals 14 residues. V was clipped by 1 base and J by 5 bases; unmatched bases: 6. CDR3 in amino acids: CAWSGTGWGETQYF. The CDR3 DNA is TGTGCCTGGAGTGGGACAGGGTGGGGGGAGACCCAGTACTTC.